This TCR beta chain was observed in a study of T cells in Graves' hyperthyroidism and ophthalmopathy. This clonotype appeared many times. Each diagnosis drew on symptoms, thyroxine, TRAb, thyroid ultrasound and orbital computed tomography findings. The ends were cut back, 6 bases at V and 1 base at J, with 3 bases in the middle. Germline loops: CDR1 SGHRS, CDR2 YFSETQ. The CDR3 runs 11 residues. Amplified TCR beta CDR3 regions came from RNA transcripts. The TCR CDR3 was amplified in a first-round RT-PCR using the HTBI primer set. TCRdb itself ran the multiplex PCR reads through MiXCR, one entry per CDR3 protein. The sample holds fewer than 400,000 distinct CDR3 sequences, around an eighth seen once.

This clonotype was sampled from a man between 45 and 60 years old with Graves' ophthalmopathy. Sequenced sample: blood. This rearrangement joins TRBV5-1 to TRBJ2-3; D gene ambiguous. This CDR3 is CASNRTDTQYF. The CDR3 DNA follows: TGCGCCAGCAACCGCACAGATACGCAGTATTTT.